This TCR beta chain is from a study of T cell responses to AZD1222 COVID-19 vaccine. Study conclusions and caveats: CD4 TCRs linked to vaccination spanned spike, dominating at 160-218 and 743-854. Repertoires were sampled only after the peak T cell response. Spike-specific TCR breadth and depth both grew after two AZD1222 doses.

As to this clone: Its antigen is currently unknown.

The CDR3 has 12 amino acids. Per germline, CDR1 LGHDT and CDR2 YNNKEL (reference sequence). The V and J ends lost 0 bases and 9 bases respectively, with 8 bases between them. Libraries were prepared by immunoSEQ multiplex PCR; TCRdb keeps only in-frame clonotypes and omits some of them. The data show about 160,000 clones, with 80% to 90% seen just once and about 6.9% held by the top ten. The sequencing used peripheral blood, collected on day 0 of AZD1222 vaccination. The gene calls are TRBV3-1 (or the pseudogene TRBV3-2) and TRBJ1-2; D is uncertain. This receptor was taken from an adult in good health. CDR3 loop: CASSQDEVSYTF. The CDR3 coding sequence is TGTGCCAGCAGCCAAGACGAAGTCAGCTACACCTTC.